The 14 T cell receptor beta chains below all came from one sample that was sequenced in a study of blood T cells in healthy people across ages. The authors ran a second PCR of about 6 to 12 cycles using a sample-barcoded 5' primer and a J-beta primer mix. TCRdb passed the 5' RACE reads through MiXCR, listing each CDR3 protein once. Found here are hundreds of thousands of distinct CDR3 sequences, approximately 49% of them singletons; the top ten hold 30% to 40%. The sample consisted of blood. Source of these receptors: a woman in her fifties or sixties in good health.

The chain has TRBV20-1 and TRBJ2-4, with TRBD2 as a possible D gene (6 bases). The CDR3 is made up of 12 amino acids. Germline assignment: CDR1 DFQATT and CDR2 SNEGSKA (reference sequence). Between the trimmed V and J ends, which lost 0 bases and 13 bases, there was a span of 13 bases. The CDR3 sequence: CSARDQGGEQYF. In DNA, the CDR3 is TGCAGTGCTAGAGATCAAGGAGGGGAGCAGTACTTC.

The chain has TRBV28 and TRBJ2-7, with D perhaps TRBD1 (6 bases). V lost 4 bases, J lost 3 bases, and 16 bases lay in between. The CDR3 has 15 residues. Germline values: CDR1 MDHEN, CDR2 SYDVKM. The CDR3 reads CASSSSGTPGYEQYF. CDR3 nucleotides: TGTGCCAGCAGTTCATCCGGGACACCCGGCTACGAGCAGTACTTC.

This chain uses TRBV7-2 with TRBJ2-5; TRBD1 is a possible D gene (5 bases). Germline CDR1 SGHTA, CDR2 FQGNSA. The CDR3 loop spans 13 amino acids. V was clipped by 2 bases and J by 11 bases, with 15 bases between them. CDR3 coding DNA: TGTGCCAGCAGCTTAACGTTTCAACAGGAGCAGTACTTC. Its translation is CASSLTFQQEQYF.

The chain recombines TRBV20-1 with TRBJ2-1; 10 nucleotides align to TRBD2. Germline V CDR1 and CDR2: DFQATT, SNEGSKA (reference sequence). The CDR3 has 15 residues. Trimming removed 6 bases from V and 4 bases from J; junction bases left unmatched: 9. This chain's CDR3 is CSATKGTSEYNEQFF. The CDR3, as DNA: TGCAGTGCCACAAAGGGGACTAGCGAATACAATGAGCAGTTCTTC.

This clonotype showed up many times. V usage is TRBV20-1 and J usage is TRBJ2-3, with a possible D match to TRBD2 (6 bases). V was cut by 3 bases and J by 1 base, with 11 bases left in between. The CDR3 extends over 14 amino acids. Germline CDR1 reads DFQATT; CDR2 reads SNEGSKA (reference sequence). This chain's CDR3 is CSASSPSGTDTQYF. The CDR3 region has the DNA TGCAGTGCTAGTAGTCCTAGCGGCACAGATACGCAGTATTTT.

This clonotype has just a few counts. An end of the junction differs from the germline gene, which may be a read error. The CDR3 coding sequence is TGTGCCGGCAGTTTAGATGGGACTAGATGGAGTGAGCAGTTCTTC. Its translation is CAGSLDGTRWSEQFF. This chain connects TRBV27 to TRBJ2-1, with 8 bases that match TRBD2. The CDR3 has 15 residues. Germline assignment: CDR1 MNHEY and CDR2 SMNVEV (reference sequence).

The V call is TRBV30, the J call TRBJ2-5; D ambiguous. The CDR3 runs to 12 residues. Germline CDR1 reads GTSNPN; CDR2 reads SVGIG (reference sequence). The ends were cut back, 4 bases at V and 9 bases at J, with 15 bases in the middle. The CDR3: CAWITGSRAQYF. CDR3 DNA sequence: TGTGCCTGGATAACGGGCTCCCGGGCCCAGTACTTC. Complete variable domain (other parts from reference TRBV30 and TRBJ2-5): SQTIHQWPATLVQPVGSPLSLECTVEGTSNPNLYWYRQAAGRGLQLLFYSVGIGQISSEVPQNLSASRPQDRQFILSSKKLLLSDSGFYLCAWITGSRAQYFGPGTRLLVL.

The chain couples TRBV7-2 to TRBJ2-7, with TRBD2 as a possible D gene (7 bases). Germline V gene sequence: CDR1 SGHTA, CDR2 FQGNSA. This CDR3 spans 14 amino acids. V was shortened by 5 bases and J by 0 bases, with 11 bases between the two germline ends. CDR3 in amino acids: CASSVGGDSYEQYF. The CDR3 DNA is TGTGCCAGCAGCGTAGGGGGGGACTCCTACGAGCAGTACTTC.

This chain uses TRBV9 with TRBJ2-1, with TRBD2 identical over 7 bases. This CDR3 contains 16 residues. The junction had 11 bases not matched to a gene; V was cut back by 3 bases and J by 5 bases. The V gene's germline CDR1 is SGDLS and CDR2 YYNGEE. CDR3 DNA: TGTGCCAGCAGCGCCGCGCCTGGGAGGGCCGACAATGAGCAGTTCTTC. Its translation: CASSAAPGRADNEQFF.

This sequence joins TRBV6-4 and TRBJ2-1, with 8 bases aligning to TRBD2. Germline loops: CDR1 MRHNA, CDR2 SNTAGT. After removal of 5 bases from V and 3 bases from J, the junction contained 3 bases not matched to a gene. The CDR3 contains 14 residues. CDR3 sequence: CASSSTSGYNEQFF. The CDR3 nucleotides read TGTGCCAGCAGTTCTACTAGCGGCTACAATGAGCAGTTCTTC.

With regard to this clonotype: A junction boundary mismatches the germline segment, possibly from a read error. The chain carries TRBV4-3 and TRBJ1-1, with TRBD1 matching over 8 bases. CDR1 and CDR2 from the germline V gene are LGHNA and YSLEER. The CDR3 extends over 15 amino acids. The CDR3 sequence is CACSLHGQGDTEAFF. DNA for the CDR3: TGCGCCTGCAGCCTACACGGACAGGGCGACACTGAAGCTTTCTTT.

There are a few counts of this clonotype. The chain links TRBV2 to TRBJ2-7, with D possibly matching TRBD1 (5 bases). CDR3 length equals 14 residues. Deletions cut 7 bases from V and 5 bases from J, with 18 bases between. Germline V gene data show CDR1 as SNHLY and CDR2 as FYNNEI. The CDR3 DNA sequence: TGTGCCAGCACCGAATCAACAGGACGCGACGAGCAGTACTTC. It codes for CASTESTGRDEQYF.

This clonotype was observed once. A much larger clone differs by one base, so this may be a read error. The chain has TRBV27 and TRBJ2-7; no definite D call. The CDR3 length is 12 residues. Germline V gene lookup returns CDR1 MNHEY and CDR2 SMNVEV (reference sequence). The CDR3 region has the DNA TGTGCCTGCAGTTCTCAAACCTACGAGCAGTACTTC. Encoded protein: CACSSQTYEQYF.

The V gene is TRBV29-1, the J gene TRBJ2-7; 8 nucleotides agree with TRBD1. The CDR3 totals 13 residues. Germline V CDR1 and CDR2: SQVTM, ANQGSEA. The J segment lost 0 bases and the V segment lost 7 bases, leaving 5 bases of the junction unmatched. CDR3 loop: CSGTQGASYEQYF. The DNA of the CDR3 is TGCAGCGGGACCCAGGGGGCCTCCTACGAGCAGTACTTC.